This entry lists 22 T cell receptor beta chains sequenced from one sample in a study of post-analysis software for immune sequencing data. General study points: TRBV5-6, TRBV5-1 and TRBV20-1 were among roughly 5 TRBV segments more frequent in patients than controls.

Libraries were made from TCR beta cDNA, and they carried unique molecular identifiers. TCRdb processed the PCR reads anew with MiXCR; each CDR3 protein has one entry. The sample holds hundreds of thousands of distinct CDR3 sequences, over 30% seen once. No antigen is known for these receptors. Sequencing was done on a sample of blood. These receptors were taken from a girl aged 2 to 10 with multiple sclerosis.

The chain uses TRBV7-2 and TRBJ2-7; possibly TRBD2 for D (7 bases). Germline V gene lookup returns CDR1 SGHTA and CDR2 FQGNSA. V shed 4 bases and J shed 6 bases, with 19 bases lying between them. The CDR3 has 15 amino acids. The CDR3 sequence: CASSSLRGGRSEQYF. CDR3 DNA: TGTGCCAGCAGCTCGCTAAGGGGGGGCCGTAGCGAGCAGTACTTC.

The DNA of the CDR3 is TGTGCCAGCAGTGATATAACAGGGGGCGATAATTCACCCCTCCACTTT. The encoded protein is CASSDITGGDNSPLHF. The genes are TRBV25-1 and TRBJ1-6; 9 nucleotides line up with TRBD1. V trimming: 3 bases; J trimming: 5 bases; junction bases outside the gene matches: 5. The CDR3 totals 16 residues. Germline CDR1 MGHDK, CDR2 SYGVNS.

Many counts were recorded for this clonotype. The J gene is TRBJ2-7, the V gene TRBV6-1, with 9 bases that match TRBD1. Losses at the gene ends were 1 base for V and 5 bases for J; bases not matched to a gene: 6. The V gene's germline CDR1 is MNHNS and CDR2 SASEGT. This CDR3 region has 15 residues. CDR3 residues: CASSEGTGAGDEQYF. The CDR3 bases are TGTGCCAGCAGTGAAGGGACAGGGGCGGGGGACGAGCAGTACTTC.

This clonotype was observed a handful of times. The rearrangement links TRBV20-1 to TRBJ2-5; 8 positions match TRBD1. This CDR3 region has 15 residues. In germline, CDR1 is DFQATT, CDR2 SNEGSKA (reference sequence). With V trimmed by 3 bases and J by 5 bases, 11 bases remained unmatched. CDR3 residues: CSASAYRGIGETQYF. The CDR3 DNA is TGCAGTGCTAGTGCGTACAGGGGGATTGGGGAGACCCAGTACTTC.

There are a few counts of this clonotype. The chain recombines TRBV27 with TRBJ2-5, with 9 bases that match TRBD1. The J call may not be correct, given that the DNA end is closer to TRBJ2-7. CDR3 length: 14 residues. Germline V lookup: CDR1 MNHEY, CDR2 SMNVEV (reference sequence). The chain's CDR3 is CASSLQTGGYEQYF. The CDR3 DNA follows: TGTGCCAGCAGTTTACAGACAGGGGGCTACGAGCAGTACTTC.

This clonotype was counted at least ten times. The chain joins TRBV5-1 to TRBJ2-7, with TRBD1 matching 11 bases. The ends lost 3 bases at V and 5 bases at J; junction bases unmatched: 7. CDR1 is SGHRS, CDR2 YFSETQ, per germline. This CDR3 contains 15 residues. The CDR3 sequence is CASSSGQGALHEQYF. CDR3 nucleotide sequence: TGCGCCAGCAGCTCCGGACAGGGGGCGCTCCACGAGCAGTACTTC.

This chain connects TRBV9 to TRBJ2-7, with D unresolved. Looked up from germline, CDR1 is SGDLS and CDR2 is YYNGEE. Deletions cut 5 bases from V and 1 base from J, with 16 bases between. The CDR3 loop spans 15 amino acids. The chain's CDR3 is CASSAASAPSYEQYF. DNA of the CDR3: TGTGCCAGCAGTGCCGCCAGCGCGCCATCCTACGAGCAGTACTTC. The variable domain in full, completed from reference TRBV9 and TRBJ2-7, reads DSGVTQTPKHLITATGQRVTLRCSPRSGDLSVYWYQQSLDQGLQFLIQYYNGEERAKGNILERFSAQQFPDLHSELNLSSLELGDSALYFCASSAASAPSYEQYFGPGTRLTVT.

This CDR3 reads CASNDRGGAFYEQYF. The CDR3 bases are TGTGCCAGCAACGACAGGGGTGGCGCTTTTTACGAGCAGTACTTC. The V call is TRBV7-9, the J call TRBJ2-7, with 8 bases that match TRBD1. The CDR3 loop spans 15 amino acids. J gave up 4 bases and V 7 bases, and 12 bases lay outside the gene matches. Germline CDR1 and CDR2: SEHNR and FQNEAQ (reference sequence).

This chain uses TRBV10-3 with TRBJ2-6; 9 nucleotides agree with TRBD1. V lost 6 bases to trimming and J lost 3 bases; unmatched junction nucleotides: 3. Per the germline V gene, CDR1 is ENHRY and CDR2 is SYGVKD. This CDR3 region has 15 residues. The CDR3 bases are TGTGCCATCAGCCACAGGGGGCTTGGGGCCAACGTCCTGACTTTC. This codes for CAISHRGLGANVLTF.

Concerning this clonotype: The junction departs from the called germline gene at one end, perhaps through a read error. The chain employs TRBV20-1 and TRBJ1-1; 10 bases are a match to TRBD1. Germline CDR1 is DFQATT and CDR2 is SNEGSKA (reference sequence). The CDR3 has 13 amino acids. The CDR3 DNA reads TGCAGTGCTTATACGGACAGGGGGACTGGAGCTTTCTTT. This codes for CSAYTDRGTGAFF.

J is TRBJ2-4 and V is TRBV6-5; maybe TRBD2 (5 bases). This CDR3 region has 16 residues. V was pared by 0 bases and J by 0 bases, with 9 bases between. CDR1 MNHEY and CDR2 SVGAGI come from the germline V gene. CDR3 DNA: TGTGCCAGCAGTTACTCGGGGAGAATAGCCAAAAACATTCAGTACTTC. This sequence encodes CASSYSGRIAKNIQYF.

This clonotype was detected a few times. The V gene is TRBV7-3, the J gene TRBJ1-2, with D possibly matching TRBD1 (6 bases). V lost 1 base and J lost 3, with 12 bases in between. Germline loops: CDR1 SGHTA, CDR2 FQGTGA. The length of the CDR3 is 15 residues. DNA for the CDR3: TGTGCCAGCAGCTTAAGGGCAGGGGTAGACTATGGCTACACCTTC. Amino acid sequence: CASSLRAGVDYGYTF.

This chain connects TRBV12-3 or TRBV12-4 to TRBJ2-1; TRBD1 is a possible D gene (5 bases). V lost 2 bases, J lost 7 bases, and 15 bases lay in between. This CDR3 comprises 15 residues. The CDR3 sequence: CASSLLRQSGNEQFF. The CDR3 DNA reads TGTGCCAGCAGTTTACTTAGACAGTCTGGTAATGAGCAGTTCTTC.

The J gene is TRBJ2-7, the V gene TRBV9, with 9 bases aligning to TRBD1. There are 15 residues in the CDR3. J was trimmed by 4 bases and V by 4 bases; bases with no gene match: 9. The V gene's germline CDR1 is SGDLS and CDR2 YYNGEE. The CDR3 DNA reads TGTGCCAGCAGCCCCCACCGGGACAGGGATTACGAGCAGTACTTC. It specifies CASSPHRDRDYEQYF.

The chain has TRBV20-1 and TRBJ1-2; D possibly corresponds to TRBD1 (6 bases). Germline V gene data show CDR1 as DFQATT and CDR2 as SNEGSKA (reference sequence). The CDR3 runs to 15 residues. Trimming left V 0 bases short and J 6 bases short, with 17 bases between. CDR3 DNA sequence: TGCAGTGCTAGAGAGTACGGCAGACCAGGGGATGGCTACACCTTC. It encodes CSAREYGRPGDGYTF.

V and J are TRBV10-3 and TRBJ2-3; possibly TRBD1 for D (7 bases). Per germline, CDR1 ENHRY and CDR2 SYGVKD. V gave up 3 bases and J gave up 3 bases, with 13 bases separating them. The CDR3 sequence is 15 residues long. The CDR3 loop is CAISDAQGGTDTQYF. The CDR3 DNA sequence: TGTGCCATCAGTGATGCTCAGGGGGGAACAGATACGCAGTATTTT.

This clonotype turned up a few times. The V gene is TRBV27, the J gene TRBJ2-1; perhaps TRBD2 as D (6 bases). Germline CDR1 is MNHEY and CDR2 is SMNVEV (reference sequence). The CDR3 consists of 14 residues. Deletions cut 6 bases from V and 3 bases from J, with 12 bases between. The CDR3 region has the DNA TGTGCCAGCAGACCCGGGGGAGGCTACAATGAGCAGTTCTTC. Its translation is CASRPGGGYNEQFF.

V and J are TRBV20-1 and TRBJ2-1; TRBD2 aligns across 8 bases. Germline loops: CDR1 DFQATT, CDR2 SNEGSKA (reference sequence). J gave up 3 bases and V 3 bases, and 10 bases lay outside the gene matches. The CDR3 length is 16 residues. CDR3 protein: CSASSRKRGSYNEQFF. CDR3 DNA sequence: TGCAGTGCTAGCTCAAGGAAGCGGGGGAGCTACAATGAGCAGTTCTTC.

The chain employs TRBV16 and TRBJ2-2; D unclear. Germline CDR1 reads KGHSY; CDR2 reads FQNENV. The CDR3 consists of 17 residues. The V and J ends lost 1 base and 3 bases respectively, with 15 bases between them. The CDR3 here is CASSQLLAPLDTGELFF. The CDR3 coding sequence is TGTGCCAGCAGCCAATTGTTGGCCCCCCTGGACACCGGGGAGCTGTTTTTT.

The DNA of the CDR3 is TGTGCCAGCAGCTTAGTATCCACGTACAGCTCTGGGGCCAACGTCCTGACTTTC. As protein: CASSLVSTYSSGANVLTF. This sequence joins TRBV7-8 and TRBJ2-6; D is unclear. This CDR3 is 18 amino acids long. Trimming cost V 1 base and J 0 bases, with 13 bases left between them. Germline V CDR1 and CDR2: SGHVS, FQNEAQ.

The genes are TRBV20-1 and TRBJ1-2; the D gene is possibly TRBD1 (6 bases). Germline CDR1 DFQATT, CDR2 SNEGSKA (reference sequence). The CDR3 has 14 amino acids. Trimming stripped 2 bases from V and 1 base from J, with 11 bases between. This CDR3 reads CSARRSDSNYGYTF. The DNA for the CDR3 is TGCAGTGCTAGACGATCGGACAGTAACTATGGCTACACCTTC.

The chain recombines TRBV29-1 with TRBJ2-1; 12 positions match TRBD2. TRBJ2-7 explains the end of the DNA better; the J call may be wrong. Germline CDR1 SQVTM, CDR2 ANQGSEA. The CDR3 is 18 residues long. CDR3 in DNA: TGCAGCGTTGGGGGACTAGCGGGCATGAGGGGCCGGGGCAATGAGCAGTACTTC. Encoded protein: CSVGGLAGMRGRGNEQYF.